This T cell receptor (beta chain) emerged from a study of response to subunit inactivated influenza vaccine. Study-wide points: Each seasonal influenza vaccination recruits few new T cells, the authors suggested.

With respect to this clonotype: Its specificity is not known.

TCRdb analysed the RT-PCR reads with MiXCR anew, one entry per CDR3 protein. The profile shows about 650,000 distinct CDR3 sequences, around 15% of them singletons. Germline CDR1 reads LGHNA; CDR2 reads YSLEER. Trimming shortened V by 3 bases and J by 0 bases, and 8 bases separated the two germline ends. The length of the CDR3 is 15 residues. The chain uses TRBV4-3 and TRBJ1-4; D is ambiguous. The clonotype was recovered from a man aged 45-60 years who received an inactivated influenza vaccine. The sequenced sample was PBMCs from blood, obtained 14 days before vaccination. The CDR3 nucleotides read TGCGCCAGCAGCCAGGCTTGGTCAACTAATGAAAAACTGTTTTTT. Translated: CASSQAWSTNEKLFF.